This entry is about one T cell receptor beta chain. Its specificity is unknown. This sample was included in a study of CD4 T cells in relation to SARS-CoV-2 and coronaviruses. Clones were sequenced by immunoSEQ multiplex PCR, and TCRdb holds only the in-frame ones, with some missing. The table has 28,000 or so clones, around 73% seen once. Before the COVID-19 pandemic, during about 2011-2019, CD4+ T cells were taken from unexposed donors. The cells were cultured for about ten days before CD4+ T cells were isolated. J was trimmed by 8 bases and V by 5 bases; bases with no gene match: 8. This CDR3 region has 13 residues. CDR1 is SGHTA and CDR2 is FQGNSA in the germline V gene.

This TCR came from a human donor in good health. The sequenced sample was CD4+ T cells from PBMCs, cultured in vitro. The chain combines TRBV7-2 with TRBJ1-1; 7 bases are shared with TRBD1. The CDR3 DNA reads as TGTGCCAGCAGCCCCTCCCGCAGGGGGGAAGCTTTCTTT. This codes for CASSPSRRGEAFF. The complete variable domain, with remaining parts taken from reference TRBV7-2 and TRBJ1-1, reads GAGVSQSPSNKVTEKGKDVELRCDPISGHTALYWYRQSLGQGLEFLIYFQGNSAPDKSGLPSDRFSAERTGGSVSTLTIQRTQQEDSAVYLCASSPSRRGEAFFGQGTRLTVV.